This T cell receptor beta chain was retrieved from a study of Graves' ophthalmopathy and Graves' hyperthyroidism. Notes on the study in general: Detected in blood as well were most expanded thyroid clonotypes with frequency above 0.001.

In the case of this clonotype: The antigen is unknown.

The authors amplified TCR beta CDR3 regions from RNA transcripts. Second-round multiplex PCR came after a first-round RT-PCR that employed HTBI primers. TCRdb re-analysed the multiplex PCR reads in MiXCR, keeping a single row per CDR3 protein. In the table there are over a million distinct CDR3 sequences, 36% of which are singletons. Patients were diagnosed from clinical symptoms, serum thyroxine, TRAb, thyroid ultrasound and orbital computed tomography. CDR1 is SGDLS and CDR2 is YYNGEE in the germline V gene. V lost 2 bases, J lost 4 bases, and 21 bases lay in between. This CDR3 spans 17 amino acids.

This sequence originates from an adult man with Graves' hyperthyroidism. This chain links TRBV9 with TRBJ2-5; maybe TRBD2 (6 bases). The sequencing sample was made of peripheral blood or thyroid tissue (not recorded which). CDR3 in DNA: TGTGCCAGCAGCGTCAGCGGGTATGGGGGATCGGGAGAGACCCAGTACTTC. Encoded protein: CASSVSGYGGSGETQYF.